Listed here are 21 T cell receptor beta chains from one sample, sequenced in a study of T cell changes during pregnancy in multiple sclerosis. Some clones are missing from TCRdb's copy, which holds only in-frame ones; the method was immunoSEQ multiplex PCR. This table has around 56,000 clones, over 75% appearing once. The sequenced sample was peripheral blood, obtained after pregnancy. The receptors come from a female donor with multiple sclerosis, enrolled in a pregnancy study.

The genes are TRBV27 and TRBJ2-1, with D possibly TRBD1 on 7 matching bases. Germline V lookup: CDR1 MNHEY, CDR2 SMNVEV (reference sequence). Trimming removed 5 bases from V and 11 bases from J, with 10 bases in between. The CDR3 runs to 11 residues. The CDR3 DNA is TGTGCCAGCAGTCCAGGGGGGCAGCAGTTCTTC. This sequence encodes CASSPGGQQFF.

Concerning this clone itself: The germline gene is not matched at one end of the junction; a read error may be the cause. The genes are TRBV28 and TRBJ2-3; 10 bases fit TRBD1. The CDR3 is 17 residues long. Germline V gives CDR1 MDHEN, CDR2 SYDVKM. The CDR3 region is CAGSRDRGTLSTDTQYF. CDR3 sequence (DNA): TGTGCCGGCAGCCGGGACAGGGGAACTCTTAGCACAGATACGCAGTATTTT.

This clone was counted a single time. The V gene is TRBV2, the J gene TRBJ1-2; D is undetermined. CDR1 and CDR2 (germline): SNHLY, FYNNEI. The germline V and J ends were trimmed by 6 bases and 4 bases, with 12 bases remaining between them. The CDR3 is 13 amino acids. CDR3 in amino acids: CASRRIGVYGYTF. The CDR3 bases are TGTGCCAGCAGACGGATAGGAGTCTATGGCTACACCTTC.

This rearrangement joins TRBV7-9 to TRBJ2-3, with a weak D call TRBD2 (7 bases). The CDR3 is 14 amino acids. V was pared by 4 bases and J by 6 bases, with 14 bases between. Germline V gene data show CDR1 as SEHNR and CDR2 as FQNEAQ (reference sequence). CDR3 loop: CASSSPRGGDTQYF. The CDR3 nucleotides read TGTGCCAGCAGCTCACCTAGGGGGGGGGATACGCAGTATTTT.

The chain couples TRBV28 to TRBJ2-7; TRBD1 matches at 7 bases. The CDR3 sequence is 15 residues long. V lost 2 bases, J lost 7 bases, and 11 bases stayed unmatched. In germline, CDR1 is MDHEN, CDR2 SYDVKM. CDR3 bases: TGTGCCAGCAGTTTACCGGACAGGTACTTGGGGGAGCAGTACTTC. It specifies CASSLPDRYLGEQYF.

The V call is TRBV25-1, the J call TRBJ1-4; perhaps TRBD1 as D (5 bases). The CDR3 extends over 14 amino acids. V was cut by 2 bases and J by 5 bases, with 9 bases left in between. Germline V CDR1 and CDR2: MGHDK, SYGVNS. The CDR3 region is CASSEPTVNEKLFF. The CDR3 DNA sequence: TGTGCCAGCAGTGAACCGACAGTAAATGAAAAACTGTTTTTT.

The chain uses TRBV7-9 and TRBJ1-5, with 11 positions matching TRBD1. V shed 5 bases, J shed 7 bases, and the junction held 13 bases outside the gene matches. Germline lookup yields CDR1 SEHNR and CDR2 FQNEAQ (reference sequence). This CDR3 contains 17 residues. CDR3 in DNA: TGTGCCAGCAGCCCGGGGGGGGGACAGGGGGGCAGACAGCCCCAGCATTTT. Its protein product is CASSPGGGQGGRQPQHF.

The chain combines TRBV5-1 with TRBJ2-1; D possibly corresponds to TRBD1 (5 bases). The CDR3 totals 13 residues. V was shortened by 3 bases and J by 5 bases, with 9 bases between the two germline ends. In germline, CDR1 is SGHRS, CDR2 YFSETQ. The CDR3 reads CASSSDTDNEQFF. As DNA, the CDR3 is TGCGCCAGCAGCTCGGACACTGACAATGAGCAGTTCTTC.

In this sample, this clone turned up a few times. The rearrangement joins TRBV5-1 to TRBJ2-7, with TRBD1 identical over 10 bases. The germline V gene has CDR1 SGHRS and CDR2 YFSETQ. The CDR3 covers 14 residues. The trim removed 5 bases at V and 3 bases at J, leaving 5 bases unmatched. CDR3 residues: CASRPGQGYYEQYF. CDR3 coding DNA: TGCGCCAGCAGGCCGGGACAGGGGTACTACGAGCAGTACTTC.

The chain carries TRBV7-2 and TRBJ1-5; TRBD1 is a possible D gene (6 bases). Germline V gene sequence: CDR1 SGHTA, CDR2 FQGNSA. Trimming shortened V by 0 bases and J by 6 bases, and 15 bases separated the two germline ends. This CDR3 comprises 16 residues. CDR3 DNA sequence: TGTGCCAGCAGCTTAGCGTCAGGGGCAGGGTTTCAGCCCCAGCATTTT. Translating it yields CASSLASGAGFQPQHF.

This chain connects TRBV6-4 to TRBJ2-6; unclear D gene. Germline V gene lookup returns CDR1 MRHNA and CDR2 SNTAGT. The length of the CDR3 is 18 residues. Trimming stripped 3 bases from V and 5 bases from J, with 20 bases between. The CDR3 coding sequence is TGTGCCAGCAGTGAGGTCTTCTCACAACAAAGTCGGGCCAACGTCCTGACTTTC. Its protein is CASSEVFSQQSRANVLTF.

The V gene is TRBV5-6, the J gene TRBJ2-7, with 10 nucleotides matching TRBD1. Germline values: CDR1 SGHDT, CDR2 YYEEEE. The CDR3 is 15 amino acids. J gave up 4 bases and V 4 bases, and 8 bases lay outside the gene matches. The CDR3 here is CASSPKGTGAYEQYF. The CDR3 nucleotides are TGTGCCAGCAGCCCGAAGGGGACAGGGGCTTACGAGCAGTACTTC.

The genes are TRBV19 and TRBJ2-1, with D perhaps TRBD2 (5 bases). CDR1 and CDR2 (germline): LNHDA, SQIVND (reference sequence). This CDR3 is built from 11 residues. V was pared by 7 bases and J by 4 bases, with 5 bases between. CDR3 residues: CASTGYNEQFF. In DNA form, the CDR3 reads TGTGCCAGTACGGGGTACAATGAGCAGTTCTTC.

This clone was picked up a small number of times. This rearrangement joins TRBV5-1 to TRBJ1-1, with D tentatively TRBD1 (6 bases). The CDR3 covers 16 residues. V dropped 0 bases and J dropped 4 bases, with 16 bases sitting between them. From germline, CDR1 is SGHRS and CDR2 YFSETQ. In DNA form, the CDR3 reads TGCGCCAGCAGCTTGGCGGCGGGGGCTCTGGGCACTGAAGCTTTCTTT. Translation gives CASSLAAGALGTEAFF.

This chain uses TRBV19 with TRBJ2-3, with a tentative D call TRBD2 (6 bases). This CDR3 spans 15 amino acids. V was shortened by 3 bases and J by 0 bases, with 10 bases between the two germline ends. Germline V CDR1 and CDR2: LNHDA, SQIVND (reference sequence). DNA of the CDR3: TGTGCCAGTAGTATTTGGGGGGAAAGCACAGATACGCAGTATTTT. Translated, it gives CASSIWGESTDTQYF.

The chain employs TRBV2 and TRBJ2-2; the D gene is possibly TRBD1 (6 bases). CDR1 is SNHLY, CDR2 FYNNEI, per germline. CDR3 length: 16 residues. Between the trimmed V and J ends, which lost 6 bases and 0 bases, there was a span of 14 bases. The CDR3 reads CASRHRDPPNTGELFF. As DNA, the CDR3 is TGTGCCAGCAGGCACAGGGACCCTCCGAACACCGGGGAGCTGTTTTTT.

The V call is TRBV18, the J call TRBJ1-1; 9 bases fit TRBD1. The V gene end was trimmed by 0 bases and the J gene end by 5 bases; junction bases not matched to a gene: 10. Germline CDR1 is KGHSH and CDR2 is LQKENI. CDR3 size: 17 residues. CDR3 coding DNA: TGTGCCAGCTCACCACCGGGGGGGACAGGGCTAAGGACTGAAGCTTTCTTT. This translates into CASSPPGGTGLRTEAFF.

This chain connects TRBV5-5 to TRBJ2-7; D is perhaps TRBD1 (6 bases). In germline, CDR1 is SGHKS, CDR2 YYEKEE (reference sequence). This CDR3 contains 15 residues. Trimming shortened V by 4 bases and J by 3 bases, and 17 bases separated the two germline ends. CDR3 region: CASSPSPQGIYEQYF. The CDR3 nucleotides read TGTGCCAGCAGCCCTTCCCCGCAGGGGATCTACGAGCAGTACTTC.

V usage is TRBV5-6 and J usage is TRBJ2-7, with TRBD1 identical over 7 bases. Germline-derived CDR1 and CDR2 are SGHDT and YYEEEE. The V gene end was trimmed by 4 bases and the J gene end by 6 bases; junction bases not matched to a gene: 4. The CDR3 consists of 12 residues. The CDR3 nucleotides are TGTGCCAGCAGCGCCTACAGGGGCGAGCAGTACTTC. Translating gives CASSAYRGEQYF.

J is TRBJ1-6 and V is TRBV5-1; unclear D gene. This CDR3 region has 15 residues. Per the germline V gene, CDR1 is SGHRS and CDR2 is YFSETQ. Trimming pared 9 bases from V and 8 bases from J, leaving 21 bases between. CDR3 sequence reads: CATAPSSLADSPLHF. CDR3 DNA sequence: TGCGCCACCGCGCCAAGCAGTTTGGCGGATTCACCCCTCCACTTT. The full variable domain, rest sourced from reference TRBV5-1 and TRBJ1-6, is KAGVTQTPRYLIKTRGQQVTLSCSPISGHRSVSWYQQTPGQGLQFLFEYFSETQRNKGNFPGRFSGRQFSNSRSEMNVSTLELGDSALYLCATAPSSLADSPLHFGNGTRLTVT.

The chain joins TRBV9 to TRBJ2-5; the D gene is possibly TRBD2 (6 bases). Trimming removed 6 bases from V and 5 bases from J, with 17 bases in between. Germline loops: CDR1 SGDLS, CDR2 YYNGEE. This CDR3 contains 14 residues. The CDR3 region has the DNA TGTGCCAGCAACAGCGTGGGGGGATGGGAGACCCAGTACTTC. Protein sequence: CASNSVGGWETQYF. The full variable domain, rest sourced from reference TRBV9 and TRBJ2-5, is DSGVTQTPKHLITATGQRVTLRCSPRSGDLSVYWYQQSLDQGLQFLIQYYNGEERAKGNILERFSAQQFPDLHSELNLSSLELGDSALYFCASNSVGGWETQYFGPGTRLLVL.